This T cell receptor beta chain was identified during a study of response to subunit inactivated influenza vaccine. Study-wide results and limits: The authors suggested that every seasonal influenza vaccination recruits few new T cells.

As to this clonotype: Its antigen is as yet unknown.

TCRdb reprocessed the RT-PCR reads via MiXCR and lists one record per CDR3 protein. The data contain about 500,000 distinct CDR3 sequences, approximately 15% of them singletons. The CDR3 sequence is 13 residues long. Trimming removed 0 bases from V and 4 bases from J, with 10 bases in between. From germline, CDR1 is DFQATT and CDR2 SNEGSKA (reference sequence). The J gene is TRBJ2-7, the V gene TRBV20-1; TRBD1 is a possible D gene (6 bases). Specimen: CD4+ T cells sorted from PBMCs, collected roughly 24 months after vaccination. This clonotype was sampled from a man between 45 and 75 years old who received an inactivated influenza vaccine. The CDR3 nucleotides read TGCAGTGCTAGAGACAGCAGGGGTTACGAGCAGTACTTC. It specifies CSARDSRGYEQYF.